The rows below give T cell receptor beta chains drawn from one sample of a study of T cells in Graves' hyperthyroidism and ophthalmopathy. TCRdb reanalysed the multiplex PCR reads using MiXCR and keeps one entry per CDR3 protein. The repertoire holds roughly 500,000 distinct CDR3 sequences, with less than 25% as singletons. Sequenced input: blood. Source of these receptors: a woman aged 25 to 39 with Graves' ophthalmopathy. Both conserved end residues are part of each CDR3. D genes are given only for firm matches. A clone size is listed for some rows: how often the clone was seen (once, few, many), or a class if it is expanded.

>.|TRBJ1-2|TRBV12-3/TRBV12-4|few
TGTGCCAGCAGTTTTAGGGACGGCTATGGCTACACCTTC
CASSFRDGYGYTF
>.|TRBJ1-3|TRBV12-3/TRBV12-4|.
TGTGCCAGCAGTCCAATCACAGGGGGAAACACCATATATTTT
CASSPITGGNTIYF
>.|TRBJ2-2|TRBV6-1|many
TGTGCCAGCAAGGCAGCCTATAACACCGGGGAGCTGTTTTTT
CASKAAYNTGELFF
>TRBD1|TRBJ2-7|TRBV11-2|many
TGTGCCAGCAGCCCTACCGGGACAGGGAACGAGCAGTACTTC
CASSPTGTGNEQYF
>.|TRBJ1-5|TRBV3-1|.
TGTGCCAGCAGCCAAGGGGGGAATTGGTATCAGCCCCAGCATTTT
CASSQGGNWYQPQHF
>.|TRBJ2-5|TRBV30|.
TGTGCCTGGAGTGTACGGGTGCGGGAGACCCAGTACTTC
CAWSVRVRETQYF
>.|TRBJ2-5|TRBV6-5|many
TGTGCCAGCAGTTACTCGGACCGCCAAGAGACCCAGTACTTC
CASSYSDRQETQYF
>.|TRBJ1-2|TRBV12-3/TRBV12-4|.
TGTGCCAGCAGTTTGGCAGGGGTAGCTAACTATGGCTACACCTTC
CASSLAGVANYGYTF
>TRBD1|TRBJ1-1|TRBV18|.
TGTGCCAGCTCACCAAAAGAGGAGTCAGGGGGCCGGGACACTGAAGCTTTCTTT
CASSPKEESGGRDTEAFF
>TRBD1|TRBJ2-7|TRBV5-1|.
TGCGCCAGCAGCTCCCCCGTTGGGACAGGGGGCGAGCAGTACTTC
CASSSPVGTGGEQYF
>TRBD1|TRBJ1-1|TRBV11-1|.
TGTGCCAGCAGCTCACCGGGACAGGGGGCTTACGCTGAAGCTTTCTTT
CASSSPGQGAYAEAFF
>TRBD1|TRBJ1-1|TRBV10-3|.
TGTGCCATCAGGGTGGGGACAGGGAGAACTGAAGCTTTCTTT
CAIRVGTGRTEAFF
>.|TRBJ1-2|TRBV7-2|many
TGTGCCAGCAGCTTCGGGGGCGTGTCTTATGGCTACACCTTC
CASSFGGVSYGYTF
>.|TRBJ2-6|TRBV28|few
TGTGCCAGCACCCGGCCTCCGGCCAAAGGATCTGGGGCCAACGTCCTGACTTTC
CASTRPPAKGSGANVLTF
>TRBD2|TRBJ2-2|TRBV19|.
TGTGCCAGTAGTACCGGACTAGCGGGAATAAATGGCGGGGAGCTGTTTTTT
CASSTGLAGINGGELFF
>.|TRBJ2-7|TRBV18|few
TGTGCCAGCTCAGGTGGACAGAAATCCTACGAGCAGTACTTC
CASSGGQKSYEQYF
>.|TRBJ2-2|TRBV10-3|many
TGTGCCATCAGTGCTGGCTTAAACACCGGGGAGCTGTTTTTT
CAISAGLNTGELFF
>.|TRBJ1-1|TRBV28|once
TGTGCCAGCAGTTTACGTCGACGGGACGCGGTCACTGAAGCTTTCTTT
CASSLRRRDAVTEAFF
>.|TRBJ2-2|TRBV4-3|many
TGCGCCAGCAGCCAAGGGTTAGGGGCGAACACCGGGGAGCTGTTTTTT
CASSQGLGANTGELFF
>TRBD2|TRBJ2-7|TRBV3-1|many
TGTGCCAGCAGCCTATCGACTAGCGGGGGGGCCTCCTACGAGCAGTACTTC
CASSLSTSGGASYEQYF
>TRBD1|TRBJ2-2|TRBV10-3|many
TGTGCCATCAGTCTGGGGACAGGGCTTGACACCGGGGAGCTGTTTTTT
CAISLGTGLDTGELFF
>.|TRBJ2-7|TRBV7-2|many
TGTGCCAGCAGCACCGCGCCAACTAGCTCCTACGAGCAGTACTTC
CASSTAPTSSYEQYF
>TRBD2|TRBJ2-7|TRBV12-3/TRBV12-4|.
TGTGCCAGCAGTTTATCTAGCGGGAGAACCTACGAGCAGTACTTC
CASSLSSGRTYEQYF
>.|TRBJ2-3|TRBV20-1|.
TGCAGTGCTAGGACTGAGGGGCAGGGGATTAATACGCAGTATTTT
CSARTEGQGINTQYF
>.|TRBJ2-5|TRBV7-2|.
TGTGCCAGCAGCTTCCCCAAGGAAGAGACCCAGTACTTC
CASSFPKEETQYF
>.|TRBJ1-2|TRBV18|.
TGTGCCAGCTCACCTTCGACAGAGGATTATGGCTACACCTTC
CASSPSTEDYGYTF
>.|TRBJ1-5|TRBV19|many
TGTGCCAGTAGTATAGGCTGGGACCGACCCCGTCAGCCCCAGCATTTT
CASSIGWDRPRQPQHF